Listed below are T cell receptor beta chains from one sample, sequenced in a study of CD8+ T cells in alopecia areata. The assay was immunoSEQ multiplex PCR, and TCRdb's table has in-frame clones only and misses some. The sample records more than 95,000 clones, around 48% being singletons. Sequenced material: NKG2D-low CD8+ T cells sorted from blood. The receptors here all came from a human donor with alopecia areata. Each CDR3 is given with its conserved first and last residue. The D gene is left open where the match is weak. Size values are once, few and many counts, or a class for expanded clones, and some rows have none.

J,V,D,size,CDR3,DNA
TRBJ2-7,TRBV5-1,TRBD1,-,CASHWDSPYEQYF,TGCGCCAGCCACTGGGACAGCCCCTACGAGCAGTACTTC
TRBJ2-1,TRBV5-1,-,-,CASSLIQANEQFF,TGCGCCAGCAGCTTGATCCAGGCCAATGAGCAGTTCTTC
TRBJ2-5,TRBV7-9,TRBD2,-,CASSGLAGPLEIETQYF,TGTGCCAGCAGCGGACTAGCGGGACCCCTTGAGATCGAGACCCAGTACTTC
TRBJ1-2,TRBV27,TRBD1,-,CASSGDREGYTF,TGTGCCAGCAGTGGGGACAGGGAGGGCTACACCTTC
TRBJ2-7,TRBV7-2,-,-,CASSSQGNEQYF,TGTGCCAGCAGCTCCCAGGGGAACGAGCAGTACTTC
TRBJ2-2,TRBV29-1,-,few,CSVLRVNTGELFF,TGCAGCGTTCTCAGGGTGAACACCGGGGAGCTGTTTTTT
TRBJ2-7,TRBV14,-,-,CASSYKQGVSGEQYF,TGTGCCAGCAGCTACAAACAGGGAGTATCGGGCGAGCAGTACTTC
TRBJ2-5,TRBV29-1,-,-,CSVERGGTQYF,TGCAGCGTTGAAAGGGGGGGTACCCAGTACTTC
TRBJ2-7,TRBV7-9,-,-,CASSSNYQDPYEQYF,TGTGCCAGCAGCTCCAACTACCAGGACCCCTACGAGCAGTACTTC
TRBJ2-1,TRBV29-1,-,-,CSAGPRPPFNEQFF,TGCAGCGCAGGCCCTAGGCCCCCGTTTAATGAGCAGTTCTTC
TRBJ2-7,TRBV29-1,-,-,CSVELTRQGGYEQYF,TGCAGCGTTGAACTAACCAGGCAGGGAGGCTACGAGCAGTACTTC
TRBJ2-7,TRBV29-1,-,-,CSVAPDSPGYEQYF,TGCAGCGTTGCTCCGGACTCGCCGGGGTACGAGCAGTACTTC
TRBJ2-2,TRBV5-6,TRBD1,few,CASSLADRGNTGELFF,TGTGCCAGCAGCTTGGCGGACAGGGGGAACACCGGGGAGCTGTTTTTT